The 12 T cell receptor beta chains reported below all come from one sample, sequenced in a study of T cell changes during pregnancy in multiple sclerosis. Only in-frame clones appear in the TCRdb table, and some are missing; sequencing was by immunoSEQ multiplex PCR. The table shows roughly 42,000 clones, with around nine tenths occurring only once. Source: CD4+ T cells from peripheral blood mononuclear cells, taken in the first trimester of pregnancy. The receptors derive from a female donor with multiple sclerosis, enrolled in a pregnancy study.

The V and J genes are TRBV6-5 and TRBJ2-2; 11 bases map to TRBD2. CDR1 MNHEY and CDR2 SVGAGI come from the germline V gene. J lost 3 bases, V lost 4 bases, and 4 bases had no gene match. The CDR3 sequence is 16 residues long. As DNA, the CDR3 is TGTGCCAGCAGTTTTCGACTAGCGGGGTACACCGGGGAGCTGTTTTTT. This translates into CASSFRLAGYTGELFF.

This chain uses TRBV5-1 with TRBJ2-1; D gene uncertain. Per the germline V gene, CDR1 is SGHRS and CDR2 is YFSETQ. The V end was cut by 0 bases, the J end by 11 bases, with 6 bases between. CDR3 size: 11 residues. The CDR3 loop is CASSLGLQQFF. CDR3 nucleotides: TGCGCCAGCAGCTTGGGTCTACAGCAGTTCTTC. Supplemented by reference TRBV5-1 and TRBJ2-1, the full variable domain reads KAGVTQTPRYLIKTRGQQVTLSCSPISGHRSVSWYQQTPGQGLQFLFEYFSETQRNKGNFPGRFSGRQFSNSRSEMNVSTLELGDSALYLCASSLGLQQFFGPGTRLTVL.

The chain couples TRBV27 to TRBJ1-4; D is ambiguous. This CDR3 is 17 amino acids long. Germline loops: CDR1 MNHEY, CDR2 SMNVEV (reference sequence). V dropped 0 bases and J dropped 2 bases, with 13 bases sitting between them. The CDR3 nucleotides are TGTGCCAGCAGTTTATCCACAGTGTTTGGGACTAATGAAAAACTGTTTTTT. It codes for CASSLSTVFGTNEKLFF.

This chain links TRBV2 with TRBJ2-5; D unclear. Germline CDR1 reads SNHLY; CDR2 reads FYNNEI. Trimming removed 4 bases from V and 4 bases from J, with 10 bases in between. This CDR3 is 13 amino acids long. In DNA, the CDR3 is TGTGCCAGCAGTGCCCACGGCGGAGAGACCCAGTACTTC. Translation: CASSAHGGETQYF.

This chain uses TRBV5-4 with TRBJ2-5, with no clear D. Germline V lookup: CDR1 SGHNT, CDR2 YYREEE (reference sequence). V gave up 0 bases and J gave up 5 bases, with 8 bases separating them. The CDR3 totals 13 residues. The CDR3 DNA reads TGTGCCAGCAGCTTGGCGGTTCGGGAGACCCAGTACTTC. Its protein is CASSLAVRETQYF. Drawing the rest from reference TRBV5-4 and TRBJ2-5, the complete variable domain is ETGVTQSPTHLIKTRGQQVTLRCSSQSGHNTVSWYQQALGQGPQFIFQYYREEENGRGNFPPRFSGLQFPNYSSELNVNALELDDSALYLCASSLAVRETQYFGPGTRLLVL.

The V and J genes are TRBV27 and TRBJ1-5; 7 nucleotides agree with TRBD1. The CDR3 totals 15 residues. Trimming cost V 0 bases and J 7 bases; bases outside gene matches: 6. Germline CDR1 reads MNHEY; CDR2 reads SMNVEV (reference sequence). CDR3 sequence reads: CASSLSGNRGQPQHF. The CDR3 bases are TGTGCCAGCAGTTTATCGGGGAACAGGGGACAGCCCCAGCATTTT.

The rearrangement uses TRBV27 and TRBJ1-5, with D possibly being TRBD1 (6 bases). V was shortened by 6 bases and J by 7 bases, with 19 bases between the two germline ends. Per the germline V gene, CDR1 is MNHEY and CDR2 is SMNVEV (reference sequence). The CDR3 has 15 residues. The DNA of the CDR3 is TGTGCCAGCAGACGCTCCCGGGGGGCGGGACAGCCCCAGCATTTT. It yields the protein CASRRSRGAGQPQHF.

The chain recombines TRBV19 with TRBJ1-4, with 9 bases that match TRBD1. Trimming took 6 bases from V and 4 from J; bases not matched to a gene: 3. CDR3 length: 14 amino acids. CDR1 and CDR2 (germline): LNHDA, SQIVND (reference sequence). The CDR3 loop is CASRDRGNNEKLFF. The CDR3, as DNA: TGTGCCAGTAGGGACAGGGGTAATAATGAAAAACTGTTTTTT. Variable domain in full (rest from reference TRBV19 and TRBJ1-4): DGGITQSPKYLFRKEGQNVTLSCEQNLNHDAMYWYRQDPGQGLRLIYYSQIVNDFQKGDIAEGYSVSREKKESFPLTVTSAQKNPTAFYLCASRDRGNNEKLFFGSGTQLSVL.

The V call is TRBV19, the J call TRBJ1-5; D perhaps matches TRBD1 (5 bases). CDR3 length: 15 residues. In germline, CDR1 is LNHDA, CDR2 SQIVND (reference sequence). V lost 4 bases and J 7 bases, leaving 17 bases between the germline ends. The CDR3 loop reads CASSRQWGLLQPQHF. The DNA of the CDR3 is TGTGCCAGTAGTAGACAGTGGGGTTTACTACAGCCCCAGCATTTT.

This rearrangement joins TRBV4-3 to TRBJ1-5; no clear D. The germline CDR1 and CDR2 sequences are LGHNA and YSLEER. V lost 1 base to trimming and J lost 1 base, with 8 bases between them. The CDR3 has 15 amino acids. The DNA for the CDR3 is TGCGCCAGCAGCCAAGGCGGAGGCAGCAATCAGCCCCAGCATTTT. Translation: CASSQGGGSNQPQHF.

In DNA, the CDR3 is TGTGCCAGCAGCTCCGGGCCGGCGGGAGGGCAGCAAGAGCAGTTCTTC. Translation gives CASSSGPAGGQQEQFF. The chain uses TRBV7-2 and TRBJ2-1; 9 nucleotides match TRBD2. The J segment lost 10 bases and the V segment lost 4 bases, leaving 14 bases of the junction unmatched. Germline V CDR1 and CDR2: SGHTA, FQGNSA. This CDR3 is built from 16 residues.

This chain uses TRBV5-1 with TRBJ2-1; 10 bases match TRBD1. Trimming took 0 bases from V and 0 from J; bases not matched to a gene: 0. This CDR3 region has 16 residues. Germline CDR1 reads SGHRS; CDR2 reads YFSETQ. CDR3 nucleotide sequence: TGCGCCAGCAGCTTGGGGGACAGGGGCTCCTACAATGAGCAGTTCTTC. Translating it yields CASSLGDRGSYNEQFF.